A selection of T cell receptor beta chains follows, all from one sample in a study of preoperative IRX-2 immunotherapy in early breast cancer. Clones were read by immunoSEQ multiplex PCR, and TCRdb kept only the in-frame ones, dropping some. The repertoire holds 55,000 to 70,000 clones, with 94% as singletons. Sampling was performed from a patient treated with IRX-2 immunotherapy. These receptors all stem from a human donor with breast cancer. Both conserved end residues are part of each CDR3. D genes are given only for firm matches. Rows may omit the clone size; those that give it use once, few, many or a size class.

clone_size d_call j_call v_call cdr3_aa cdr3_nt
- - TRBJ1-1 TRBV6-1 CASSEAPVQGTTEAFF TGTGCCAGCAGTGAAGCGCCGGTACAGGGTACGACTGAAGCTTTCTTT
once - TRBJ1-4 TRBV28 CASRGDSEKLFF TGTGCCAGTAGGGGGGATAGTGAAAAACTGTTTTTT
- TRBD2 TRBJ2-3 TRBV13 CASSLVLSGSGDTQYF TGTGCCAGCAGCTTAGTATTGAGCGGGAGCGGGGATACGCAGTATTTT
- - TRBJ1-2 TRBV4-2 CASRKDDSYGYTF TGTGCCAGCAGAAAGGACGACTCCTATGGCTACACCTTC
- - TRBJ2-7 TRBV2 CASSESPSVTYEQYF TGTGCCAGCAGTGAATCCCCCTCGGTAACCTACGAGCAGTACTTC
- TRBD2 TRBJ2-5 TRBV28 CASSLPGLVGQETQYF TGTGCCAGCAGTTTGCCGGGACTAGTGGGGCAAGAGACCCAGTACTTC
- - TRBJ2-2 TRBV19 CASSPFPTGELFF TGTGCCAGTAGTCCGTTCCCCACCGGGGAGCTGTTTTTT
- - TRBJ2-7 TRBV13 CASSLGTGGVEQYF TGTGCCAGCAGCTTAGGTACGGGCGGCGTCGAGCAGTACTTC
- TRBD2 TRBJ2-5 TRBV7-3 CASSPLGLAGTQYF TGTGCCAGCAGCCCCCTCGGACTAGCGGGGACCCAGTACTTC
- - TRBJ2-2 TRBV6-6 CASIKGVAGATGELFF TGTGCCAGCATCAAAGGGGTAGCCGGAGCCACCGGGGAGCTGTTTTTT
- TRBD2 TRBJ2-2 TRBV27 CASSIRGVTSPGELFF TGTGCCAGCAGTATACGGGGGGTGACTAGCCCCGGGGAGCTGTTTTTT
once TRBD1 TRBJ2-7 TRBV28 CASSRPGTVSYEQYF TGTGCCAGCAGCCGCCCCGGGACAGTATCCTACGAGCAGTACTTC
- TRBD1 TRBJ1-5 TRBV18 CASSRTGGSNQPQHF TGTGCCAGCTCCCGGACAGGGGGTAGCAATCAGCCCCAGCATTTT
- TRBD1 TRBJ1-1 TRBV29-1 CSVTKGQGVNTEAFF TGCAGCGTTACAAAGGGACAGGGGGTGAACACTGAAGCTTTCTTT
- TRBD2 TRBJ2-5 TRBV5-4 CASSLAGVGETQYF TGTGCCAGCAGCTTAGCGGGAGTGGGAGAGACCCAGTACTTC
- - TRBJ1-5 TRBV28 CASSFTPQLQHF TGTGCCAGCAGTTTTACCCCTCAGCTCCAGCATTTT
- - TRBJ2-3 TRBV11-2 CASSPPVSLAQYF TGTGCCAGCAGCCCCCCCGTGAGCCTGGCGCAGTATTTT
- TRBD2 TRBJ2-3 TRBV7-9 CASSLGLAGWGTDTQYF TGTGCCAGCAGCCTCGGACTAGCGGGGTGGGGCACAGATACGCAGTATTTT
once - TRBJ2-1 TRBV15 CATSRAGGATANEQFF TGTGCCACCAGCAGAGCCGGCGGGGCGACGGCAAATGAGCAGTTCTTC
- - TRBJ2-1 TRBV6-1 CASSSGLYNEQFF TGTGCCAGCAGCTCGGGGCTCTACAATGAGCAGTTCTTC
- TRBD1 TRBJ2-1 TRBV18 CASSPRTGVSNEQFF TGTGCCAGCTCACCAAGGACAGGGGTCTCGAATGAGCAGTTCTTC
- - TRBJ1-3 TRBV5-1 CASSLIGQHSGNTIYF TGCGCCAGCAGCTTGATCGGACAGCACTCTGGAAACACCATATATTTT
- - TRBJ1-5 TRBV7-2 CASSHPELPQHF TGTGCCAGCAGTCACCCTGAATTGCCCCAGCATTTT
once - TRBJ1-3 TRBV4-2 CASSPGHSGNTIYF TGTGCCAGCAGCCCCGGGCACTCTGGAAACACCATATATTTT
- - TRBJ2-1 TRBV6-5 CASTPIGGHQFF TGTGCCAGCACCCCGATAGGAGGTCATCAGTTCTTC
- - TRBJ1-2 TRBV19 CASSQDRGPYGYTF TGTGCCAGTAGTCAAGACCGGGGCCCTTATGGCTACACCTTC
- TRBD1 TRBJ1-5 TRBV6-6 CASSYDHRGQQPQHF TGTGCCAGCAGTTACGACCACAGGGGCCAACAGCCCCAGCATTTT
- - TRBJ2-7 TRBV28 CASSLRGLTWAPGISYEQYF TGTGCCAGCAGTTTAAGGGGCTTAACCTGGGCACCGGGGATCTCCTACGAGCAGTACTTC
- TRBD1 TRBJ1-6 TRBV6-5 CASSTFTGGHSPLHF TGTGCCAGCAGCACTTTTACAGGGGGTCATTCACCCCTCCACTTT
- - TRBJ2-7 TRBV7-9 CASSLRAHGGDEQYF TGTGCCAGCAGCCTCCGCGCCCACGGCGGGGACGAGCAGTACTTC
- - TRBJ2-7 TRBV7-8 CASSLVSAYEQYF TGTGCCAGCAGCTTAGTCAGTGCCTACGAGCAGTACTTC